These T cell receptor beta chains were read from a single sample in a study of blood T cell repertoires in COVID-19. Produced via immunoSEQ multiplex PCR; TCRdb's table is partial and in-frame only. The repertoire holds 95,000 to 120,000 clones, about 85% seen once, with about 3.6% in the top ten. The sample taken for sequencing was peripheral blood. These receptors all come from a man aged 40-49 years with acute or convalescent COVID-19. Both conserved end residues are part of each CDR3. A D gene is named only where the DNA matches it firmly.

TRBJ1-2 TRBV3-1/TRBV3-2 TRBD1 TGTGCCAGCAGCCTCCGGGACAGCTATGGCTACACCTTC CASSLRDSYGYTF
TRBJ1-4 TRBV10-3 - TGTGCCATCAGTGTCTCGGGGGGAGATGAAAAACTGTTTTTT CAISVSGGDEKLFF
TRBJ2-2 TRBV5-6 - TGTGCCAGCAGCTTGTTGGGGGGGCCTTTCACCGGGGAGCTGTTTTTT CASSLLGGPFTGELFF
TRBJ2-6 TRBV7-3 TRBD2 TGTGCCACCGCACTCTTAGCGGGGACTGGGGCCAACGTCCTGACTTTC CATALLAGTGANVLTF
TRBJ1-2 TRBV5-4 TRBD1 TGTGCCAGCAGCCCCAAGACAGGGGGCAGCTATGGCTACACCTTC CASSPKTGGSYGYTF
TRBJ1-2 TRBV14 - TGTGCCAGCAGCCATACAGAGCATACTAACTATGGCTACACCTTC CASSHTEHTNYGYTF
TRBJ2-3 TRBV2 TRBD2 TGTGCCAGCAGTGACCCTGGGCTAGCGGGGGAGGCAGATACGCAGTATTTT CASSDPGLAGEADTQYF
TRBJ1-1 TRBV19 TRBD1 TGTGCCAGTAGTGTGGGACAGGGGGAGAGGACTGAAGCTTTCTTT CASSVGQGERTEAFF
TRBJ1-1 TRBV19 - TGTGCCAGTAGTCGGGGATCCACTGAAGCTTTCTTT CASSRGSTEAFF
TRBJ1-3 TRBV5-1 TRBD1 TGCGCCAGTACCTCCGACAGGGCTGGAAACACCATATATTTT CASTSDRAGNTIYF
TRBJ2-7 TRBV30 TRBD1 TGTGCCTGGAGTGTAAGACAGGGGGTTCCCTACGAGCAGTACTTC CAWSVRQGVPYEQYF